The 25 T cell receptor beta chains presented below share a single source sample, sequenced in a study of graft-versus-host responses after intestinal transplantation. The table came from immunoSEQ multiplex PCR; TCRdb's copy has only in-frame clones and leaves some out. The sample carries around 130,000 clones, over 85% recorded once. No cognate antigen is known for these TCRs. The specimen comprised unstimulated CD4+ T cells sorted from spleen or lymph node cells, sampled before intestinal transplant. Receptor source: a human donor who received an intestinal transplant.

This clone showed up just once. The CDR3 DNA reads as TGTGCCAGCAGGCCGCCTGGACAGGGTAATGGCTACACCTTC. Protein product: CASRPPGQGNGYTF. The chain is built from TRBV6-5 and TRBJ1-2, with TRBD1 identical over 8 bases. The CDR3 is 14 amino acids. The junction had 9 bases not matched to a gene; V was cut back by 6 bases and J by 6 bases. The V gene's germline CDR1 is MNHEY and CDR2 SVGAGI.

The rearrangement uses TRBV4-1 and TRBJ2-1, with D uncertain. This CDR3 spans 17 amino acids. Trimming took 0 bases from V and 1 from J, leaving 13 bases between them. Per the germline V gene, CDR1 is MGHRA and CDR2 is YSYEKL. The CDR3 DNA is TGCGCCAGCAGCCAAGATCTTCTGGTTCCGTCCTACAATGAGCAGTTCTTC. Translating it yields CASSQDLLVPSYNEQFF.

This clone was found once. CDR3 amino acids: CASSYERGRFFNEQFF. The CDR3 DNA follows: TGTGCCAGCAGTTACGAAAGGGGCCGCTTCTTCAATGAGCAGTTCTTC. This chain joins TRBV27 and TRBJ2-1; a weak D match, TRBD1 (5 bases). V was shortened by 4 bases and J by 6 bases, with 19 bases between the two germline ends. CDR1 is MNHEY, CDR2 SMNVEV, per germline (reference sequence). The CDR3 extends over 16 amino acids.

The chain employs TRBV6-1 and TRBJ1-1; D is uncertain. V was trimmed by 2 bases and J by 0 bases, leaving 7 bases between them. Germline V gene sequence: CDR1 MNHNS, CDR2 SASEGT. CDR3 length: 14 residues. In nucleotides, the CDR3 is TGTGCCAGCAGTGAATTTCGGTTGAACACTGAAGCTTTCTTT. Its translation: CASSEFRLNTEAFF.

The rearrangement uses TRBV6-4 and TRBJ2-2; D is uncertain. This CDR3 has 13 amino acids. Germline loops: CDR1 MRHNA, CDR2 SNTAGT. V was shortened by 2 bases and J by 7 bases, with 8 bases between the two germline ends. CDR3 amino acids: CASSDQYGGELFF. CDR3 sequence (DNA): TGTGCCAGCAGTGACCAGTACGGCGGGGAGCTGTTTTTT.

The chain links TRBV30 to TRBJ1-1, with 8 bases lining up with TRBD1. This CDR3 has 14 amino acids. J gave up 10 bases and V 1 base, and 11 bases lay outside the gene matches. The germline gives CDR1 GTSNPN, CDR2 SVGIG (reference sequence). CDR3 loop: CAWSAQTGGRGAFF. DNA for the CDR3: TGTGCCTGGAGTGCCCAAACAGGGGGAAGGGGAGCTTTCTTT.

The chain couples TRBV4-1 to TRBJ2-2; 7 positions agree with TRBD1. Germline V gene data show CDR1 as MGHRA and CDR2 as YSYEKL. The ends lost 0 bases at V and 5 bases at J; junction bases unmatched: 9. The CDR3 is made up of 17 amino acids. DNA for the CDR3: TGCGCCAGCAGCCAAGATCCCCGGGCCAGGGGGACCGGGGAGCTGTTTTTT. The encoded protein is CASSQDPRARGTGELFF.

V usage is TRBV15 and J usage is TRBJ2-2; no reliable D call. Trimming took off 1 base at V and 2 bases at J, with 5 bases between the two ends. Germline CDR1 is LNHNV and CDR2 is YYDKDF (reference sequence). The CDR3 contains 14 residues. CDR3 in DNA: TGTGCCACCAGCAGAGCCTTAAACACCGGGGAGCTGTTTTTT. Translated, it gives CATSRALNTGELFF.

The rearrangement uses TRBV11-3 and TRBJ1-6; D gene ambiguous. The CDR3 has 13 residues. V dropped 3 bases and J dropped 8 bases, with 8 bases sitting between them. Per germline, CDR1 SGHNT and CDR2 YENEEA. The CDR3 bases are TGTGCCAGCAGCTTTAGGAAGGATTCACCCCTCCACTTT. Encoded protein: CASSFRKDSPLHF.

The rearrangement links TRBV6-6 to TRBJ2-1; 10 positions agree with TRBD2. Germline assignment: CDR1 MNHNY and CDR2 SVGAGI (reference sequence). The CDR3 is 15 residues long. Trimming removed 4 bases from V and 9 bases from J; junction bases left unmatched: 9. CDR3 in DNA: TGTGCCAGCAGTTTCGAGCGGGGGGGCCAAACTGAGCAGTTCTTC. The encoded protein is CASSFERGGQTEQFF.

V gene TRBV6-1 combines with J gene TRBJ2-3; 8 nucleotides match TRBD2. Unmatched junction bases numbered 4, after V lost 8 bases and J lost 0 bases. The CDR3 is made up of 14 amino acids. Germline V gene sequence: CDR1 MNHNS, CDR2 SASEGT. The CDR3 DNA reads TGTGCCAGCCTATCGGGGGGGAGCACAGATACGCAGTATTTT. It translates to CASLSGGSTDTQYF.

The rearrangement uses TRBV5-1 and TRBJ1-1, with 7 positions matching TRBD1. The CDR3 is 14 amino acids. Germline CDR1 is SGHRS and CDR2 is YFSETQ. V lost 1 base to trimming and J lost 5 bases; unmatched junction nucleotides: 5. The CDR3 coding sequence is TGCGCCAGCAGCTTGAGTGGCAGGGGGACTGAAGCTTTCTTT. Its protein is CASSLSGRGTEAFF.

A few counts support this clone. CDR3 region: CASSSQGEEEKLFF. CDR3 sequence (DNA): TGTGCCAGCAGTTCCCAGGGCGAGGAGGAAAAACTGTTTTTT. The chain joins TRBV7-9 to TRBJ1-4, with a weak D call TRBD1 (5 bases). Germline-derived CDR1 and CDR2 are SEHNR and FQNEAQ (reference sequence). The CDR3 extends over 14 amino acids. V was trimmed by 6 bases and J by 8 bases, leaving 16 bases between them.

The CDR3 loop reads CASSLKAGARETQYF. The CDR3 DNA reads TGCGCCAGCAGCTTGAAAGCGGGGGCACGAGAGACCCAGTACTTC. The chain is built from TRBV5-1 and TRBJ2-5, with 8 bases aligning to TRBD2. CDR1 and CDR2 (germline): SGHRS, YFSETQ. V shed 1 base and J 4 bases; nucleotides not matched to a gene: 6. The CDR3 totals 15 residues.

This chain uses TRBV4-1 with TRBJ2-7; D not certain. The V gene's germline CDR1 is MGHRA and CDR2 YSYEKL. The length of the CDR3 is 15 residues. V was clipped by 1 base and J by 5 bases, with 15 bases between them. The CDR3 region has the DNA TGCGCCAGCAGCCAAGCCCTTTTCAAAGGAAACGAGCAGTACTTC. Translation: CASSQALFKGNEQYF.

The chain is built from TRBV27 and TRBJ1-1, with 7 nucleotides matching TRBD1. The CDR3 sequence is 14 residues long. CDR1 and CDR2 (germline): MNHEY, SMNVEV (reference sequence). Trimming removed 4 bases from V and 1 base from J; junction bases left unmatched: 3. The CDR3 loop reads CASSSDRANTEAFF. The CDR3 DNA follows: TGTGCCAGCAGTTCCGACAGGGCGAACACTGAAGCTTTCTTT.

V gene TRBV12-5 combines with J gene TRBJ1-4; D possibly corresponds to TRBD1 (5 bases). The V end was cut by 2 bases, the J end by 10 bases, with 26 bases between. The CDR3 runs 18 residues. From germline, CDR1 is LGHNT and CDR2 FRNRAP. The DNA of the CDR3 is TGTGCTAGTGGTTTGATCCTCAACGGCCGCAGGGAGAGTTCAAAACTGTTTTTT. It codes for CASGLILNGRRESSKLFF.

The chain carries TRBV19 and TRBJ2-1; D is undetermined. Germline V gene data show CDR1 as LNHDA and CDR2 as SQIVND (reference sequence). Trimming took off 1 base at V and 5 bases at J, with 12 bases between the two ends. This CDR3 is 15 amino acids long. CDR3 protein: CASSIVPTRNNEQFF. The CDR3 DNA follows: TGTGCCAGTAGTATAGTTCCGACCAGGAACAATGAGCAGTTCTTC. The full variable domain, with the rest looked up from reference TRBV19 and TRBJ2-1, is DGGITQSPKYLFRKEGQNVTLSCEQNLNHDAMYWYRQDPGQGLRLIYYSQIVNDFQKGDIAEGYSVSREKKESFPLTVTSAQKNPTAFYLCASSIVPTRNNEQFFGPGTRLTVL.

This chain uses TRBV19 with TRBJ1-1; 7 bases are a match to TRBD1. The CDR3 contains 14 residues. After removal of 7 bases from V and 0 bases from J, the junction contained 5 bases not matched to a gene. Germline CDR1 and CDR2: LNHDA and SQIVND (reference sequence). CDR3 sequence reads: CASTLGQVNTEAFF. CDR3 coding DNA: TGTGCCAGTACCTTAGGACAGGTGAACACTGAAGCTTTCTTT.

As concerns this clone: The sample contains more than one DNA sequence encoding this CDR3. The chain combines TRBV18 with TRBJ1-6, with D uncertain. V dropped 0 bases and J dropped 6 bases, with 0 bases sitting between them. CDR1 KGHSH and CDR2 LQKENI come from the germline V gene. The CDR3 has 12 residues. This chain's CDR3 is CASSPPNSPLHF. The CDR3 nucleotides read TGTGCCAGCTCACCACCTAATTCACCCCTCCACTTT.

In its sample, this clone was seen once. This sequence joins TRBV6-1 and TRBJ1-6, with no clear D. The CDR3 length is 14 residues. Trimming pared 7 bases from V and 9 bases from J, leaving 16 bases between. The germline V gene encodes CDR1 MNHNS and CDR2 SASEGT. DNA of the CDR3: TGTGCCAGCACCCTCGGACCTTTTGGTTCACCCCTCCACTTT. Translation gives CASTLGPFGSPLHF.

The V and J genes are TRBV28 and TRBJ1-4, with 10 positions matching TRBD1. The V segment lost 2 bases and the J segment 8 bases; nucleotides outside the gene matches: 2. The CDR3 length is 14 residues. Germline CDR1 reads MDHEN; CDR2 reads SYDVKM. The CDR3 region is CASSLGQGEEKLFF. The CDR3 DNA is TGTGCCAGCAGTTTAGGACAGGGGGAAGAAAAACTGTTTTTT.

This clone showed up just once. The V gene is TRBV2, the J gene TRBJ1-1; D perhaps matches TRBD1 (6 bases). Germline CDR1 reads SNHLY; CDR2 reads FYNNEI. The CDR3 covers 11 residues. The V gene lost 7 bases and the J gene lost 8 bases, with 11 bases spanning the gap. DNA of the CDR3: TGTGCCAGCACCAGGACAGTCGAAGCTTTCTTT. Amino acids: CASTRTVEAFF.

The genes are TRBV18 and TRBJ1-1; D might be TRBD1 (6 bases). Trimming pared 0 bases from V and 4 bases from J, leaving 18 bases between. This CDR3 has 17 residues. Germline loops: CDR1 KGHSH, CDR2 LQKENI. This CDR3 is CASSPPSGRGGGTEAFF. The CDR3 region has the DNA TGTGCCAGCTCACCACCGTCGGGAAGAGGGGGTGGCACTGAAGCTTTCTTT.

The chain employs TRBV6-6 and TRBJ2-1, with 10 bases matching TRBD2. J was trimmed by 7 bases and V by 10 bases; bases with no gene match: 13. Germline assignment: CDR1 MNHNY and CDR2 SVGAGI (reference sequence). The CDR3 sequence is 15 residues long. The CDR3 DNA reads TGTGCCACCAGAATCCTAGCGGGGGAGACAAATGAGCAGTTCTTC. This codes for CATRILAGETNEQFF.